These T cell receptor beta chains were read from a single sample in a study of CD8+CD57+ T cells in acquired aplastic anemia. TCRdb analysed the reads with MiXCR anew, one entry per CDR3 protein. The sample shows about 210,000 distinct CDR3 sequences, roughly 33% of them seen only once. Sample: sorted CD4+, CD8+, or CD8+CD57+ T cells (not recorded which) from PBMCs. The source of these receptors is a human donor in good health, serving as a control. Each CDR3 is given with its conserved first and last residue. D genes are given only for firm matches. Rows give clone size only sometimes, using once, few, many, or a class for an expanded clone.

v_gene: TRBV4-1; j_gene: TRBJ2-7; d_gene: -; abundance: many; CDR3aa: CASSQVGGSGEQYF; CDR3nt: TGCGCCAGCAGCCAAGTAGGGGGGAGCGGCGAGCAGTACTTC
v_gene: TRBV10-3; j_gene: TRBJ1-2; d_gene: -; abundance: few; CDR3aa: CASSESRMSNGYTF; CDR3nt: TGTGCCAGCAGTGAGTCACGAATGAGCAATGGCTACACCTTC
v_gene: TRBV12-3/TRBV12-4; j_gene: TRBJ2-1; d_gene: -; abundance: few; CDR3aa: CAISGQINNEQFF; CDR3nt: TGTGCCATTTCGGGGCAGATAAACAATGAGCAGTTCTTC
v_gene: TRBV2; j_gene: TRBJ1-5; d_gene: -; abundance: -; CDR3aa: CASQLYEHF; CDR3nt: TGTGCCAGTCAGCTCTACGAGCATTTT
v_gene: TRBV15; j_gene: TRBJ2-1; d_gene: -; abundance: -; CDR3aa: CATSRDRKTGTSYNEQFF; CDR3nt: TGTGCCACCAGCAGAGATCGGAAGACAGGGACTTCCTACAATGAGCAGTTCTTC
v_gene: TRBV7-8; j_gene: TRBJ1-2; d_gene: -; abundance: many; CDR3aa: CASSLDKGNYGYTF; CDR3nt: TGTGCCAGCAGCTTAGATAAAGGGAACTATGGCTACACCTTC
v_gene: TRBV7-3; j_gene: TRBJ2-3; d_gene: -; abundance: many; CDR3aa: CASSPTRDTDTQYF; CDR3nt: TGTGCCAGCAGCCCTACTAGGGATACAGATACGCAGTATTTT
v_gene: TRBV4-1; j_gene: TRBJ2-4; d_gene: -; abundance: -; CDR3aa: CASSQPGLGSIQYF; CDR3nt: TGCGCCAGCAGCCAACCAGGCCTAGGGAGCATTCAGTACTTC
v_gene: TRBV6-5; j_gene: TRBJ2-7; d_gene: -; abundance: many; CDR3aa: CASSYSARSSPYEQYF; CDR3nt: TGTGCCAGCAGTTACTCCGCCCGGTCCTCCCCCTACGAGCAGTACTTC
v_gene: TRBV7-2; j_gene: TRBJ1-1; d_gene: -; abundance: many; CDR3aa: CASSFRATPAFF; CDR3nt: TGTGCCAGCAGCTTTCGAGCAACGCCAGCTTTCTTT
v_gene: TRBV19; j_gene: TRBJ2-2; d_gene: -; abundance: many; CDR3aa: CASSIGQGKLFF; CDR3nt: TGTGCCAGTAGTATCGGCCAGGGTAAGCTGTTTTTT
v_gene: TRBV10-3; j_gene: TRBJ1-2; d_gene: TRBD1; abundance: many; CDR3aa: CAISDSGQGDYGYTF; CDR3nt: TGTGCCATCAGTGACTCTGGACAGGGGGACTATGGCTACACCTTC
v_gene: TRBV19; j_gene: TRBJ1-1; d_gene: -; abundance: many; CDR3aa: CASTRPSRRGTEAFF; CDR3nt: TGTGCCAGTACTAGGCCCTCGAGAAGAGGCACTGAAGCTTTCTTT
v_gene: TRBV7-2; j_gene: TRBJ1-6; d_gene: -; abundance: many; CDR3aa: CASSLVQYNSPLHF; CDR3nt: TGTGCCAGCAGCTTAGTTCAGTATAATTCACCCCTCCACTTT
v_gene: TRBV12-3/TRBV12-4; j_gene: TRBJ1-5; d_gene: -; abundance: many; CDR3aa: CASSPGPTRQPQHF; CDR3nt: TGTGCCAGCAGTCCCGGCCCAACCCGTCAGCCCCAGCATTTT
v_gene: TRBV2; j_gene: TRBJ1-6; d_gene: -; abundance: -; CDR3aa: CASTLLSASRSPLHF; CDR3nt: TGTGCCAGCACCCTCTTAAGTGCAAGTAGGTCACCCCTCCACTTT
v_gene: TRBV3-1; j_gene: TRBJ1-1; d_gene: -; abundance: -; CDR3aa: CASSQESWGSNTEAFF; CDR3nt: TGTGCCAGCAGCCAAGAGTCGTGGGGATCGAACACTGAAGCTTTCTTT
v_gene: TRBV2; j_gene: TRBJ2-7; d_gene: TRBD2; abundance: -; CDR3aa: CASSEGLAGYEQYF; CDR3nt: TGTGCCAGCAGTGAAGGACTAGCGGGATACGAGCAGTACTTC
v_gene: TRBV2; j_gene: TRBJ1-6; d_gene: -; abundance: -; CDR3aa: CASTSTHNSPLHF; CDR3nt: TGTGCCAGCACTTCGACACACAATTCACCCCTCCACTTT
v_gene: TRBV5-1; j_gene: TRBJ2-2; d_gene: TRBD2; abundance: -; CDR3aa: CASSLGQRGITGELFF; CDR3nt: TGCGCCAGCAGCTTGGGGCAGCGGGGTATCACCGGGGAGCTGTTTTTT
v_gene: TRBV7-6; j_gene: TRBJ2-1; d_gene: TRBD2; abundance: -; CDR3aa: CASSLAQGLAESGEQFF; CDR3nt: TGTGCCAGCAGCTTAGCCCAGGGACTAGCGGAGTCGGGTGAGCAGTTCTTC
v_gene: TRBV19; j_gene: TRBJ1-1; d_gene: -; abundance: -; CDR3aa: CASSIDPVNTEAFF; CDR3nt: TGTGCCAGTAGTATAGATCCGGTGAACACTGAAGCTTTCTTT
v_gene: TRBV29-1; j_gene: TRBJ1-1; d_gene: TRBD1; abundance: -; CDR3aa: CSSRQGNTEAFF; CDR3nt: TGCAGCTCTCGACAGGGGAACACTGAAGCTTTCTTT
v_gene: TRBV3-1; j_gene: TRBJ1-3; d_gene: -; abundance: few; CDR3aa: CASSQERRGGNTIYF; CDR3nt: TGTGCCAGCAGCCAAGAACGGAGGGGTGGAAACACCATATATTTT
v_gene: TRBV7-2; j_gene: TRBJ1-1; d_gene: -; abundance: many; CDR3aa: CASSLEQNTEAFF; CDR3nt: TGTGCCAGCAGCTTAGAGCAGAACACTGAAGCTTTCTTT
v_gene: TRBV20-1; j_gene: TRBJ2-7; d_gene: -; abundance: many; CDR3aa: CSARGAGTAYEQYF; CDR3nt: TGCAGTGCTAGAGGCGCGGGAACCGCCTACGAGCAGTACTTC
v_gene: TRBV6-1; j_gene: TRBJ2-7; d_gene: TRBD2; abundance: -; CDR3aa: CASTERGDYYEQYF; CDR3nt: TGTGCCAGCACCGAACGAGGGGACTACTACGAGCAGTACTTC
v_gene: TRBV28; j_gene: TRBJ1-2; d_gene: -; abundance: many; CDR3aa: CASSLPYLDNDYTF; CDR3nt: TGTGCCAGCAGTTTACCGTACCTGGACAATGACTACACCTTC
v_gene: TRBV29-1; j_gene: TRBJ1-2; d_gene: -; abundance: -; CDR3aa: CSVEPGHGYTF; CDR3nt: TGCAGCGTTGAGCCAGGGCATGGCTACACCTTC
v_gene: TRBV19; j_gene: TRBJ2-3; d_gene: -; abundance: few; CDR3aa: CASSVGRGDTQYF; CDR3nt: TGTGCCAGTAGCGTGGGGAGAGGAGATACGCAGTATTTT
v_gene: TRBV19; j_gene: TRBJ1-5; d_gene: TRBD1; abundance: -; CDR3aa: CASSWRQGGNQPQHF; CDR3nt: TGTGCCAGTAGTTGGAGGCAGGGGGGGAATCAGCCCCAGCATTTT
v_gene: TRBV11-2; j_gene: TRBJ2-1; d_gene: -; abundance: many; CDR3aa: CASSPRPPSFGMNEQFF; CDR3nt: TGTGCCAGCAGCCCTCGGCCCCCGTCCTTCGGTATGAATGAGCAGTTCTTC
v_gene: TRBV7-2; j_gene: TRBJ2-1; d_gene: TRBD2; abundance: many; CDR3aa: CASSTIAGGWGEQFF; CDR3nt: TGTGCCAGCAGCACCATAGCGGGGGGGTGGGGAGAGCAGTTCTTC
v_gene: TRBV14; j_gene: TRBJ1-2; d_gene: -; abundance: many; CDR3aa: CASSQESGAGYGYTF; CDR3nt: TGTGCCAGCAGCCAAGAAAGCGGGGCGGGCTATGGCTACACCTTC
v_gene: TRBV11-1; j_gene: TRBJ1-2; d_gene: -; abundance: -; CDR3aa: CASSYDGTKENYGYTF; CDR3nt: TGTGCCAGCAGCTATGACGGGACAAAAGAAAACTATGGCTACACCTTC
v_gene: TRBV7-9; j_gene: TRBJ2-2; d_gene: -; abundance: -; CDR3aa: CASSLEGWELFF; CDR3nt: TGTGCCAGCAGCTTGGAAGGGTGGGAGCTGTTTTTT
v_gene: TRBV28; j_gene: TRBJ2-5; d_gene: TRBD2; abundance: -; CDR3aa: CASSLSGGFRETQYF; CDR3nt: TGTGCCAGCAGTTTATCCGGGGGGTTCCGAGAGACCCAGTACTTC
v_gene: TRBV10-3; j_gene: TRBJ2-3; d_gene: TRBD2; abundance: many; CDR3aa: CAISGTSGFDTQYF; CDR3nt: TGTGCCATCAGCGGGACTAGCGGGTTTGATACGCAGTATTTT
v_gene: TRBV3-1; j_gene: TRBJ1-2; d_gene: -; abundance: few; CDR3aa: CASSQEGRGYTF; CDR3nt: TGTGCCAGCAGCCAAGAGGGCAGAGGCTACACCTTC
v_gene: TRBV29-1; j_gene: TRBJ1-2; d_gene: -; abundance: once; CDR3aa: CSSHDSGYTF; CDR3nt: TGCAGCAGCCATGATTCCGGCTACACCTTC
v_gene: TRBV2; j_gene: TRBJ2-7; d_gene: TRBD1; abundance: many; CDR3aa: CASSRPGTGLVSEQYF; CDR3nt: TGTGCCAGCAGTAGACCCGGGACAGGGTTGGTCAGCGAGCAGTACTTC
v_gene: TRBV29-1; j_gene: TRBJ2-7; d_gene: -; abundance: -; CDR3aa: CSVDPGNEQYF; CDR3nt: TGCAGCGTTGATCCGGGTAACGAGCAGTACTTC
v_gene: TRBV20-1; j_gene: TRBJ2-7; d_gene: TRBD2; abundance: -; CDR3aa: CSARGGAGYEQYF; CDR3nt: TGCAGTGCTAGGGGAGGGGCGGGCTACGAGCAGTACTTC
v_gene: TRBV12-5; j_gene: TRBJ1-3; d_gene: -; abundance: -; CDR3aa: CASGLVQAGILSGNTIYF; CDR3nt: TGTGCTAGTGGTTTGGTACAGGCAGGTATACTCTCTGGAAACACCATATATTTT
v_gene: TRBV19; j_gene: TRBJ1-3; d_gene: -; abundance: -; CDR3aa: CASSWGAGGNTIYF; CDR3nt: TGTGCCAGTAGTTGGGGGGCCGGTGGAAACACCATATATTTT
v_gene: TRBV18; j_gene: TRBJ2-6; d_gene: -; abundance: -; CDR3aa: CASSPGPTGANVLTF; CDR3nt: TGTGCCAGCTCACCAGGACCGACTGGGGCCAACGTCCTGACTTTC
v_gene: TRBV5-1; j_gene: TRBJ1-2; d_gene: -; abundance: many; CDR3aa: CASSSAPHTVFYGYTF; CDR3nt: TGCGCCAGCAGCTCCGCCCCCCACACAGTCTTCTATGGCTACACCTTC
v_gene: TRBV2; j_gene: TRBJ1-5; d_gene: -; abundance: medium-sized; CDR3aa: CASSDGQSRRQPQHF; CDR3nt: TGTGCCAGCAGCGATGGACAGTCTCGTAGGCAGCCCCAGCATTTT
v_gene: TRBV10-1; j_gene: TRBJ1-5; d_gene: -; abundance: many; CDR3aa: CASSEGQNQPQHF; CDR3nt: TGCGCCAGCAGTGAGGGCCAGAATCAGCCCCAGCATTTT
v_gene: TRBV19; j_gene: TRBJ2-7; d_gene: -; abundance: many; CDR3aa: CASATGGGSYEQYF; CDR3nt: TGTGCCAGTGCCACTGGAGGGGGCTCCTACGAGCAGTACTTC
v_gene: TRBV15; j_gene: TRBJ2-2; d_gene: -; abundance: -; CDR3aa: CATSRDRGTGELFF; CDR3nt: TGTGCCACCAGCAGAGATCGGGGCACCGGGGAGCTGTTTTTT